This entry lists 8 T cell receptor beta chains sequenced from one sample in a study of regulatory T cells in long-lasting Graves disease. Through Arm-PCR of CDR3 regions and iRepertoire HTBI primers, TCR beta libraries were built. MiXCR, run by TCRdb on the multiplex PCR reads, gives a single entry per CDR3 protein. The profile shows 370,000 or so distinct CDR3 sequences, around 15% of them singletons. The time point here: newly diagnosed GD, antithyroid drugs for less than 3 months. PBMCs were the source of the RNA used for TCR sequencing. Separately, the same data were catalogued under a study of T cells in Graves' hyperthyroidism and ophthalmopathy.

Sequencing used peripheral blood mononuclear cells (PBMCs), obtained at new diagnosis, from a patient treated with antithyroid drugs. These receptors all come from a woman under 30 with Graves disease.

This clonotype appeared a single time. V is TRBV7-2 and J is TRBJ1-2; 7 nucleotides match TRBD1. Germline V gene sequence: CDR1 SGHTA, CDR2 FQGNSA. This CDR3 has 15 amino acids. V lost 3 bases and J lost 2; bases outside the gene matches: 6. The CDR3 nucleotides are TGTGCCAGCAGCTTTAGACAGGGTGGCAACTATGGCTACACCTTC. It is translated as CASSFRQGGNYGYTF.

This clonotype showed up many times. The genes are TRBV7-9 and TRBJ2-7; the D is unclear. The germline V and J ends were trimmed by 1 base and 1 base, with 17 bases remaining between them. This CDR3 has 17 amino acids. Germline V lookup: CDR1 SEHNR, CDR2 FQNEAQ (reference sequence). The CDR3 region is CASSLVSWGTTSYEQYF. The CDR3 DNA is TGTGCCAGCAGCTTAGTCAGCTGGGGAACTACTTCCTACGAGCAGTACTTC.

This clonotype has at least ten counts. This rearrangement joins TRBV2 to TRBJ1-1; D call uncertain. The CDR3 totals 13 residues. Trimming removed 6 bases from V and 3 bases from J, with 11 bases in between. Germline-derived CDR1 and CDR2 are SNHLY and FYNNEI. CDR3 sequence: CASSAGWDTEAFF. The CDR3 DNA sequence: TGTGCCAGCAGCGCGGGGTGGGACACTGAAGCTTTCTTT.

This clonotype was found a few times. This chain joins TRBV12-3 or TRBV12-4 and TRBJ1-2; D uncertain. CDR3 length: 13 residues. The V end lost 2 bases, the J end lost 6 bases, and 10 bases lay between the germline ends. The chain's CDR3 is CASSLRRVDGYTF. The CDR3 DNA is TGTGCCAGCAGTTTAAGGCGGGTTGATGGCTACACCTTC.

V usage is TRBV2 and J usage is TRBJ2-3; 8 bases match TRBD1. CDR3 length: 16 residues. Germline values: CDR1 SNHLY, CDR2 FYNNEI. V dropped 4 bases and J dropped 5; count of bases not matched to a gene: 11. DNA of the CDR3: TGTGCCAGCAGTGCCCGATCCGGGACAGGCCGAGATACGCAGTATTTT. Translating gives CASSARSGTGRDTQYF.

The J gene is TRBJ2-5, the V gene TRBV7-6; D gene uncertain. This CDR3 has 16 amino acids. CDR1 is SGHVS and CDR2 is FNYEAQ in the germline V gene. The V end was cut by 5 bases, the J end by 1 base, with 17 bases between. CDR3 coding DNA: TGTGCCAGCAGCCTCAGACCCGCGAGTTCCCAAGAGACCCAGTACTTC. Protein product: CASSLRPASSQETQYF.

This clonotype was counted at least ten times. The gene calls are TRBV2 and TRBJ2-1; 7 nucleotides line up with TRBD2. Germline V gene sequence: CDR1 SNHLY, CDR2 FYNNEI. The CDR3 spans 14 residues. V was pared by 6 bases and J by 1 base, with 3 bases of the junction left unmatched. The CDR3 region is CASRPSGSYNEQFF. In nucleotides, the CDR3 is TGTGCCAGCAGGCCTAGCGGTTCCTACAATGAGCAGTTCTTC.

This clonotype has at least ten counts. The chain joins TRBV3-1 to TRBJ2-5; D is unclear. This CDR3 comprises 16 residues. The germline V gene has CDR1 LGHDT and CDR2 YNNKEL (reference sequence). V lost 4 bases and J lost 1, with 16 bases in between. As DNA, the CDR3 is TGTGCCAGCAGCCTTAGAGCAGACGCCTTCCAAGAGACCCAGTACTTC. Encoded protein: CASSLRADAFQETQYF.